This entry features one TCR beta chain sequence. Its antigen is still unknown. No much larger clonotype is one base removed from it; base qualities were not supplied. The data belong to a study of cytomegalovirus exposure and HLA in healthy donors (dated by TCRdb to about 2017). A note on the overall study: According to an earlier analysis of a few hundred of the donors, some 170 million T cells yielded roughly 110 million unique TCR beta sequences and about 300 Gb of sequence data. Both class I and class II loci were covered by HLA typing, at four-digit resolution. Every discovery cohort repertoire had been produced on one sequencing platform. Roughly 5 DR-DQ haplotypes were handled as single units for association and clustering, since linkage in the cohort was strong. Of the 300 to 400 genotyped donors, approximately 80% fell in the genetic ancestry cluster associated with self-reported Caucasian donors. Genome-wide SNP genotypes for about three fifths of the 666 donors were used in a later genetic analysis, which treated that subset as a discovery cohort. The study aimed to test whether signatures of past pathogen exposure could be identified by cataloging public T cell receptors. In the later analysis, no new phenotypic data were used to find candidate immune exposures; instead, reliance was placed on TCR beta sequences and their occurrence across donors. Across about 370 genotyped donors of the cohort, an average of 235,054 unique TCR beta nucleotide sequences per donor were sequenced, and about a sixth of those sequences were non-productive. An early release that covered around 590 HLA-typed donors contained approximately 300 gigabases of sequencing data and roughly 84 million unique TCR sequences. High-throughput TCR immunosequencing, statistical association of individual TCRs with disease status, and machine learning were combined to predict cytomegalovirus infection status. The study used immunosequencing to profile the T cell repertoires of approximately 690 subjects and linked those repertoires to cytomegalovirus serostatus. Typing coverage differed by locus: A, B, C, DRB1 and DQB1 were typed in roughly 620-630 donors, DQA1 in 500 to 550, DPA1 in approximately 610, and DPB1 in roughly 470. In a later analysis, previously published TCR beta repertoires from some 640 donors were re-analyzed and high-resolution HLA genotyping was added so that TCR occurrence patterns could be studied. An earlier analysis of 500 to 750 of the donors applied high-throughput TCR beta sequencing to assess whether each TCR beta V gene segment acted as functional or pseudogenic. In addition to the first cohort of 666 subjects, a separate validation cohort of approximately 130 different subjects was used. Donor age, sex, ethnicity and CMV serostatus were compiled together with the repertoire data.

The library was obtained by the immunoSEQ multiplex PCR assay. The multiplex PCR relied on a mix of 60 forward primers for TCR Vbeta segments and 13 reverse primers for TCR Jbeta segments. A multiplex PCR assay on genomic DNA amplified the CDR3 region of rearranged TCR beta genes. The amplified TCR beta libraries were sequenced on the Illumina HiSeq System as 87-base-pair reads. As for how the authors treated the data: A later analysis tallied 75 million to 95 million unique TCR beta chains across the 666 repertoires, and approximately 12 million of those chains were shared by two or more donors. A nearest-neighbor algorithm error-corrected the raw reads and collapsed the reads into unique sequences, merging closely related sequences to remove PCR and sequencing errors. CDR3 sequences were aligned to IMGT reference sequences to assign V, D and J gene segments. Each retained sequence needed at least a six-nucleotide match to both a V gene segment and a J gene segment. Rearrangements were classified as productive when the CDR3 lacked stop codons and remained in frame with V and J, and all other rearrangements were classified as non-productive. Following IMGT convention, CDR3 was defined as the stretch from the second conserved V-encoded cysteine to the conserved J-encoded phenylalanine. In an earlier analysis of more than 550 of the donors, sequences lacking an unambiguous match to a single V gene segment were excluded. In an earlier analysis of 450 to 700 of the donors, V segments were called functional above 56.7% productive rearrangements and were called segregating when the between-donor standard deviation exceeded 5%. A statistical classification framework was built to diagnose cytomegalovirus status from the catalog of TCR beta chain sequences. In a later analysis, TCR nucleotide sequences were compared against IMGT/GENE-DB human TR gene sequences so that V and J genes could be assigned. A later analysis assigned CDR3 sequences and most-parsimonious VDJ recombination scenarios with the TCRdist pipeline. In a later analysis, every TCR beta chain was defined by the combination of its CDR3 amino acid sequence and its V-gene family, and reads without a unique V-gene family were dropped. To address suspected cross-contamination and a sequencing artifact, a later analysis removed 550 to 750 highly shared, low-generation-probability nucleotide sequences. In a later analysis, a clonal expansion index for each public chain was calculated from normalized within-repertoire ranks of inferred template counts. A later analysis computed generation probabilities with a VDJ recombination model fitted to out-of-frame rearrangements, and checked the results against IGoR. A later analysis scored TCR-TCR, TCR-HLA and TCR-CMV co-occurrence with hypergeometric tests, applying a repertoire-size bias correction to TCR pairs. False discovery rates were estimated in a later analysis by permuting HLA or CMV assignments 20 times. In a later analysis, co-occurring TCRs were grouped using DBSCAN, with TCRdist sequence similarity added in when clustering inside HLA-allele-positive subsets. Co-occurrence clustering excluded repertoires with fewer than 30,000 or more than 120,000 public chains, plus five with anomalous nucleotide sharing. TCRdb took this table from immuneACCESS and kept in-frame rearrangements with V and J called. Such tables lack part of the clones; where checked against another copy, unresolved V genes explain under half of the gap, and the rest is unexplained. That table furnishes V, J and clone size, whereas the DNA furnished D and trimming. For this sample there are over 100,000 clones; about 76% appear just once. The ten largest clones take up roughly 8% of the sample.

The cohort was made up of approximately 670 healthy bone marrow donors. At the time of sampling, every cohort member was nominally healthy, though immune exposures that went unrecorded were likely present. The donor was CMV seronegative and was included in the group of hundreds of seronegative cohort members. Every donor gave a peripheral blood sample, and the peripheral blood mononuclear cells from that sample were used for TCR beta sequencing. Genomic DNA extraction from the blood cell samples was performed with the Qiagen DNeasy Blood Extraction Kit. General conclusions and limits of the study: A later analysis found that most CMV-associated TCR beta chains appeared HLA-restricted, with HLA associations seemingly driven largely by CMV exposure. According to the authors, the approach could potentially be generalized to other disease states and immunological phenotypes. In this cohort, only TCR beta chains were sequenced, and detectable features were limited by the absence of alpha or paired-chain data. A cluster of highly shared sequence variants was judged likely to be a technical artifact of the sequencing pipeline. Because counts were too low, roughly 17 rarely observed V segments, including chromosome 9 orphons, were left out of the earlier analysis of a few hundred of the donors. In a later analysis, 16,951 TCR beta sequences were associated with specific HLA alleles at a false discovery rate of 0.05. The classifier was reported to diagnose cytomegalovirus status with high specificity and sensitivity in both the original and validation cohorts. A few of the identified cytomegalovirus-associated TCR beta chains were confirmed in vitro to be specific for cytomegalovirus antigens. For the cohort, immune exposure information was limited to CMV serostatus. Because HLA typing was unavailable for some donors at each locus, only the typed subset was used in association tests. The study gave a list of about 160 TCR beta chains associated with cytomegalovirus. A later genetic analysis associated a missense DCLRE1C variant with V-gene and J-gene trimming of TCR beta chains, and an independent cohort replicated the association. A later analysis found that HLA-associated TCR beta chains were more clonally expanded and had lower generation probabilities than equally common non-associated chains. The presence/absence analyses assumed that sequencing depth was roughly uniform across donors, and that assumption may not be true. According to a later analysis, parvovirus B19, influenza, CMV and Epstein-Barr virus appeared linked to several top co-occurrence clusters. Linkage disequilibrium might explain the correlated functional status among segregating V segments, but an unknown experimental factor could not be ruled out. Across donors, most TCR sequences were observed very rarely, whereas some public TCRs were present in many individuals. Compared with the approximately 670-donor mean, donors in an Asian-associated ancestry cluster had fewer N-insertions in productive TCRs, according to a later genetic analysis. When HLA alleles, especially DR and DQ, strongly co-occurred, attributing TCR associations to individual alleles was difficult. A further reported finding was that TCR beta sequences accurately predicted the HLA-A and HLA-B alleles for most subjects in the first cohort. Broadly in line with IMGT annotations, most TCR beta V segments showed up in productive rearrangements about 87% or about 30% of the time in an earlier analysis of some 590 of the donors. According to a later analysis, TCR association rates differed among HLA loci, with DRB1 alleles showing the most associated TCRs and HLA-C alleles showing the fewest.

The clonotype originates from a man between 35 and 55 years old in good health and CMV-seronegative. The material sequenced was PBMCs.

The DNA sequence follows: TGTGCCAGCAGCGCTGACAGGGGGACTGAAGCTTTCTTT. This encodes CASSADRGTEAFF. Here the chain combines TRBV9 and TRBJ1-1; TRBD1 aligns with 9 central bases. From V the trimming removes 3 bases and from J it removes 5 bases, while the gene matches leave 2 bases of the junction unaccounted for. The germline V gene supplies CDR1 SGDLS and CDR2 YYNGEE. The CDR3 holds 13 amino acids from the cysteine to the phenylalanine. Just CDR3 DNA is preserved here, 39 bases in frame from base 1.